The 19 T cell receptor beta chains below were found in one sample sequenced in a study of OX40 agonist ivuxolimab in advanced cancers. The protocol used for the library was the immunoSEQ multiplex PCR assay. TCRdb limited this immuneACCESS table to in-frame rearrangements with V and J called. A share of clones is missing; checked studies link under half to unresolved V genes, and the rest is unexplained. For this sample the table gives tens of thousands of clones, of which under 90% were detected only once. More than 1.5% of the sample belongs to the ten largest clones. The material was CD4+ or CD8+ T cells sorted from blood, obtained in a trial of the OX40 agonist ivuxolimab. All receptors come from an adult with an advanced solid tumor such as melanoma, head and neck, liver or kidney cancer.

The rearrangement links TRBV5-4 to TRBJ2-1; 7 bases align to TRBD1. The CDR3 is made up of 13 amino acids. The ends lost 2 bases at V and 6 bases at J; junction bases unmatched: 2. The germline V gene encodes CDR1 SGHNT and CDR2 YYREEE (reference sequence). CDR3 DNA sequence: TGTGCCAGCAGCTTCGACAGGGTCAATGAGCAGTTCTTC. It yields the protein CASSFDRVNEQFF.

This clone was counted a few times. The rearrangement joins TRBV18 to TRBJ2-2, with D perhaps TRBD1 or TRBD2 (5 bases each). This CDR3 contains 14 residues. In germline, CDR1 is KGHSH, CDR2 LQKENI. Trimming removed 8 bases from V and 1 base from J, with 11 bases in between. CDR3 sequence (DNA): TGTGCCAGCGCACTTGGGGGGAACACCGGGGAGCTGTTTTTT. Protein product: CASALGGNTGELFF.

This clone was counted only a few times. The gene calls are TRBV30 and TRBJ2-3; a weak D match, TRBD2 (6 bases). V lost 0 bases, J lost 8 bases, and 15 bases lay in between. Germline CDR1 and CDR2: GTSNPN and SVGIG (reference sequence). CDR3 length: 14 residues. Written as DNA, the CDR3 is TGTGCCTGGAGTGTTGAGCGGGCTGGGCCTACGCAGTATTTT. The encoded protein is CAWSVERAGPTQYF.

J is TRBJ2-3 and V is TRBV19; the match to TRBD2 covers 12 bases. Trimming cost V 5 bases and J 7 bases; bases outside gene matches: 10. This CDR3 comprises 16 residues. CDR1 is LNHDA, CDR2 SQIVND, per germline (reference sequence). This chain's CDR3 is CASSGSTSGRTNTQYF. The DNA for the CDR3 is TGTGCCAGTAGTGGGAGTACTAGCGGGAGGACGAATACGCAGTATTTT. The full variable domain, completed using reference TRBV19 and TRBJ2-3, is DGGITQSPKYLFRKEGQNVTLSCEQNLNHDAMYWYRQDPGQGLRLIYYSQIVNDFQKGDIAEGYSVSREKKESFPLTVTSAQKNPTAFYLCASSGSTSGRTNTQYFGPGTRLTVL.

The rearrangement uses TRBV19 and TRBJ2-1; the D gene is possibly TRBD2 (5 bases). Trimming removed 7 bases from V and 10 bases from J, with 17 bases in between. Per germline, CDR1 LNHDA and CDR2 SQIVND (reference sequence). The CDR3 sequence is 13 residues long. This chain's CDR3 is CASNRLEGEEQFF. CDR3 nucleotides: TGTGCCAGTAACCGACTCGAGGGCGAGGAGCAGTTCTTC.

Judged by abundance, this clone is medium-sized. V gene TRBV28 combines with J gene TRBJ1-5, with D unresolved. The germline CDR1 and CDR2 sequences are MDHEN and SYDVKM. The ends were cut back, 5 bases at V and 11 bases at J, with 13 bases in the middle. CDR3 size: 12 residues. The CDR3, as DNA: TGTGCCAGCAGTCCCTCGTCTCGCGCCCAGCATTTT. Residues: CASSPSSRAQHF. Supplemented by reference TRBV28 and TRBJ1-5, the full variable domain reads DVKVTQSSRYLVKRTGEKVFLECVQDMDHENMFWYRQDPGLGLRLIYFSYDVKMKEKGDIPEGYSVSREKKERFSLILESASTNQTSMYLCASSPSSRAQHFGDGTRLSIL.

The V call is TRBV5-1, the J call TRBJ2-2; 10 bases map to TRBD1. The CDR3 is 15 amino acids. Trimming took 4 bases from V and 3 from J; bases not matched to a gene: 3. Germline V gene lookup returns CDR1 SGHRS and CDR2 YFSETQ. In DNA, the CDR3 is TGCGCCAGCAGCATGACAGGGGGCGACACCGGGGAGCTGTTTTTT. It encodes CASSMTGGDTGELFF.

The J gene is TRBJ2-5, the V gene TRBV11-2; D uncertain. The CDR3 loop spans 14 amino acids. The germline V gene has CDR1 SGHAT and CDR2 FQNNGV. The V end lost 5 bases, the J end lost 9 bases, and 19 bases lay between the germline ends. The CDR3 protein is CASSPSVVQSAQYF. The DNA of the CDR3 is TGTGCCAGCAGCCCCTCAGTGGTTCAATCGGCCCAGTACTTC. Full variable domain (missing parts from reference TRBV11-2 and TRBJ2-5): EAGVAQSPRYKIIEKRQSVAFWCNPISGHATLYWYQQILGQGPKLLIQFQNNGVVDDSQLPKDRFSAERLKGVDSTLKIQPAKLEDSAVYLCASSPSVVQSAQYFGPGTRLLVL.

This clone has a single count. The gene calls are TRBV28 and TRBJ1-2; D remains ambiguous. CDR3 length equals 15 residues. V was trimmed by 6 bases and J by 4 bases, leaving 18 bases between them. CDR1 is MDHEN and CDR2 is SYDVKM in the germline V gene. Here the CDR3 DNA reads TGTGCCAGCAGCCCGGGAGGGAGGTTTACCTATGGCTACACCTTC. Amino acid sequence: CASSPGGRFTYGYTF.

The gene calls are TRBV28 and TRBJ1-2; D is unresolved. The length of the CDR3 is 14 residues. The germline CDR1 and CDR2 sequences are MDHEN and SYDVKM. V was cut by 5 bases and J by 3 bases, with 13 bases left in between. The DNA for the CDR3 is TGTGCCAGCAGTCCCCGTGACATCTACTATGGCTACACCTTC. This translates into CASSPRDIYYGYTF.

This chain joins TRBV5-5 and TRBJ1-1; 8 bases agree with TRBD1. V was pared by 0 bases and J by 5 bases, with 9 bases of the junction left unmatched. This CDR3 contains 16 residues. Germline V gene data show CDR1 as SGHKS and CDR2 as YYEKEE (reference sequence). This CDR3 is CASSLALRTGQTEAFF. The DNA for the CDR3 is TGTGCCAGCAGCTTGGCTTTAAGGACAGGGCAAACTGAAGCTTTCTTT. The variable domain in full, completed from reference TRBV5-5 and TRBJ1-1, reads DAGVTQSPTHLIKTRGQQVTLRCSPISGHKSVSWYQQVLGQGPQFIFQYYEKEERGRGNFPDRFSARQFPNYSSELNVNALLLGDSALYLCASSLALRTGQTEAFFGQGTRLTVV.

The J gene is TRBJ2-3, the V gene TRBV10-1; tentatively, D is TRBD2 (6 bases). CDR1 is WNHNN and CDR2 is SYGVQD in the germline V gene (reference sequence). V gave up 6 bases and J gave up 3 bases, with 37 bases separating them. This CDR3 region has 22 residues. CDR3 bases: TGCGCCAGCAGGACGCTGATTATTAAGGCCTCAAGGGAGACCGGGAGTACAGATACGCAGTATTTT. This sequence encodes CASRTLIIKASRETGSTDTQYF.

In DNA, the CDR3 is TGTGCCAGCAGCAGACAGGGGGTCAGATCCTACGAGCAGTACTTC. Translation gives CASSRQGVRSYEQYF. V is TRBV6-5 and J is TRBJ2-7; 9 nucleotides match TRBD1. V lost 6 bases and J lost 1; bases outside the gene matches: 7. The CDR3 extends over 15 amino acids. Germline V CDR1 and CDR2: MNHEY, SVGAGI.

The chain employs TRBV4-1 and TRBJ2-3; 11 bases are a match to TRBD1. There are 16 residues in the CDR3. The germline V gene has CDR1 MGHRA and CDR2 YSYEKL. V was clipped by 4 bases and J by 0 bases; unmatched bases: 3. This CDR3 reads CASSLGTGGSTDTQYF. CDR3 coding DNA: TGCGCCAGCAGCCTTGGGACAGGGGGTAGCACAGATACGCAGTATTTT.

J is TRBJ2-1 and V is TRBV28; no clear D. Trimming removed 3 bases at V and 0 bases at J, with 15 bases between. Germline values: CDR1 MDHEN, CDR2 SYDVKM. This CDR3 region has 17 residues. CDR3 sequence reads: CASSFVRSLSSYNEQFF. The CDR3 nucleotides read TGTGCCAGCAGTTTTGTCAGGTCGCTAAGCTCCTACAATGAGCAGTTCTTC.

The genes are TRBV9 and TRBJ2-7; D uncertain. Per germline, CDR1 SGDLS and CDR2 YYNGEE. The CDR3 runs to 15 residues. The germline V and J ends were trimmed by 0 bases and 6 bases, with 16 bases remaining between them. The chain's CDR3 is CASSVGGDSSGEQYF. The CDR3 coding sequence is TGTGCCAGCAGCGTAGGAGGCGACTCCTCTGGCGAGCAGTACTTC. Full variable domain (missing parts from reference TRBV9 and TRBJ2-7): DSGVTQTPKHLITATGQRVTLRCSPRSGDLSVYWYQQSLDQGLQFLIQYYNGEERAKGNILERFSAQQFPDLHSELNLSSLELGDSALYFCASSVGGDSSGEQYFGPGTRLTVT.

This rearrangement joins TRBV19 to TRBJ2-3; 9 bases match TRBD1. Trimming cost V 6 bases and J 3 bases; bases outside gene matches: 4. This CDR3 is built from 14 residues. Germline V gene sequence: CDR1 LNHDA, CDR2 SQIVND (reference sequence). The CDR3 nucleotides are TGTGCCAGTAGGTGGACAGGGGTAACAGATACGCAGTATTTT. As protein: CASRWTGVTDTQYF.

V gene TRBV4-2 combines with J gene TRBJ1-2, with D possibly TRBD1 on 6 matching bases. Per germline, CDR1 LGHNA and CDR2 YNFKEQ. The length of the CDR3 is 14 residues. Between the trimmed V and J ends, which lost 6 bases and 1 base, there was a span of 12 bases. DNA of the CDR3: TGTGCCAGCAGAGACCCGGACAGTAACTATGGCTACACCTTC. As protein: CASRDPDSNYGYTF.

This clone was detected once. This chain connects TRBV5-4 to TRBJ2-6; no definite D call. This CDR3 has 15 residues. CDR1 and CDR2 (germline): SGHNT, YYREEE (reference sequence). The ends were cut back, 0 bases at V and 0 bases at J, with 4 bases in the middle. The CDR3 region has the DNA TGTGCCAGCAGCTTGGAGGACTCTGGGGCCAACGTCCTGACTTTC. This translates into CASSLEDSGANVLTF.